This entry describes one TCR beta chain. This entry comes from a study of cytomegalovirus exposure and HLA in healthy donors. The CDR3 consists of 15 residues. Per germline, CDR1 MNHNS and CDR2 SASEGT. V lost 11 bases to trimming and J lost 5 bases; unmatched junction nucleotides: 13. TCRdb's table, derived via immunoSEQ multiplex PCR, lists solely in-frame clones and lacks some. The sample carries 300,000 to 450,000 clones, about nine tenths recorded once. The chain joins TRBV6-1 to TRBJ2-2; 8 bases fit TRBD2. The sequenced sample was PBMCs. The source of this sequence is a woman aged 18-29 years in good health and CMV-seronegative. CDR3 bases: TGTGCCGGTCATTCAAGCGGGAGAGAGACCGGGGAGCTGTTTTTT. It specifies CAGHSSGRETGELFF.